This is a list of T cell receptor beta chains from one sample in a study of cytomegalovirus exposure and HLA in healthy donors. The data were produced by immunoSEQ multiplex PCR, yet TCRdb's version contains in-frame clones alone and is incomplete. The table includes roughly 100,000 clones, 75% to 90% detected once. Source material: PBMCs. These receptors all come from a man between 25 and 39 years old in good health and CMV-seropositive. The CDR3 runs from the conserved cysteine through the conserved F or W. The D gene is left open where the match is weak. Size values are once, few and many counts, or a class for expanded clones, and some rows have none.

clone_size j_call d_call v_call cdr3_nt cdr3_aa
. TRBJ2-7 . TRBV6-1 TGTGCCAGCAGTGAAGGGGCAGGGCTCAACTACGAGCAGTACTTC CASSEGAGLNYEQYF
few TRBJ1-5 TRBD1 TRBV2 TGTGCCAGCAGCCCGGACAGGGGCAATCAGCCCCAGCATTTT CASSPDRGNQPQHF
. TRBJ1-1 . TRBV29-1 TGCAGCGTTGTACGGGTGGACACTGAAGCTTTCTTT CSVVRVDTEAFF
. TRBJ2-3 TRBD2 TRBV4-1 TGCGCCAGCAGCCCTAGCGGGGGGGCCTTTCGCACAGATACGCAGTATTTT CASSPSGGAFRTDTQYF
. TRBJ1-5 . TRBV30 TGTGCCTGGAGTCGGGGAAGGAGCAATCAGCCCCAGCATTTT CAWSRGRSNQPQHF
. TRBJ1-2 . TRBV4-3 TGCGCCAGCAGCCAAGAATGGGCCAGGGGAAGCTATGGCTACACCTTC CASSQEWARGSYGYTF
. TRBJ1-4 TRBD1 TRBV18 TGTGCCAGCTCACCTCCTAACAGGGGCGAGGAGAAACTGTTTTTT CASSPPNRGEEKLFF
. TRBJ1-1 TRBD1 TRBV5-4 TGTGCCAGCAGCCCGGGACAGAGAATGAACACTGAAGCTTTCTTT CASSPGQRMNTEAFF
. TRBJ2-7 TRBD1 TRBV30 TGTGCCTGGAGTTCCGGGACAGGACACTACGAGCAGTACTTC CAWSSGTGHYEQYF
. TRBJ1-6 TRBD1 TRBV4-1 TGCGCCAGCAGCCGACGGCCCCGGGACAGGCTGAATTCACCCCTCCACTTT CASSRRPRDRLNSPLHF
. TRBJ1-3 . TRBV6-6 TGTGCCAGCAGTCTTGAGGGGGGGACTTCTGGAAACACCATATATTTT CASSLEGGTSGNTIYF
. TRBJ1-6 . TRBV11-2 TGTGCCAGCAGCTTAGTGACCGGGGGGACATTAAATTCACCCCTCCACTTT CASSLVTGGTLNSPLHF
. TRBJ2-1 TRBD2 TRBV2 TGTGCCAGCAGTTCCCGGGGGGGAAGCTCCTACAATGAGCAGTTCTTC CASSSRGGSSYNEQFF
. TRBJ2-3 TRBD2 TRBV5-6 TGTGCCAGCAGCCCCGGGACTAGCGGGGGAGATACGCAGTATTTT CASSPGTSGGDTQYF
. TRBJ2-7 . TRBV28 TGTGCCAGCAAGGTCGAGACAGGCAGCTCCTACGAGCAGTACTTC CASKVETGSSYEQYF
few TRBJ2-3 TRBD2 TRBV4-1 TGCGCCAGCAGCCAAGATGGTAGCGGGGGGGCCATGGGCACAGATACGCAGTATTTT CASSQDGSGGAMGTDTQYF
. TRBJ2-3 TRBD2 TRBV6-4 TGTGCCAGCAGCCGGACTAGTACAGATACGCAGTATTTT CASSRTSTDTQYF
once TRBJ2-3 . TRBV18 TGTGCCAGCTCACCTCTACCGACCATGGAGGGGACGCAGTATTTT CASSPLPTMEGTQYF
few TRBJ1-1 . TRBV6-5 TGTGCCAGCAGTTACTCCACAGCGAACACTGAAGCTTTCTTT CASSYSTANTEAFF
. TRBJ2-5 . TRBV28 TGTGCCAGCAGTTTAATGGGGGCTGGGGAGACCCAGTACTTC CASSLMGAGETQYF
. TRBJ1-6 . TRBV5-1 TGCGCCAGCAGCACCAATTATCCCCCGGGTACTAATTCACCCCTCCACTTT CASSTNYPPGTNSPLHF
. TRBJ2-5 . TRBV6-6 TGTGCCAGCAGTTACCGGAGGGAAGGGACCCAGTACTTC CASSYRREGTQYF
. TRBJ2-1 TRBD2 TRBV6-1 TGTGCCAGCAGTGAGGGTCGGCTAGCGGGTTCTGCCTACAATGAGCAGTTCTTC CASSEGRLAGSAYNEQFF
. TRBJ1-1 . TRBV7-8 TGTGCCAGCAGCTTAATCCCAGGTGACACTGAAGCTTTCTTT CASSLIPGDTEAFF
few TRBJ1-1 . TRBV4-1 TGCGCCACCCAAACAGGGCGAAACACTGAAGCTTTCTTT CATQTGRNTEAFF